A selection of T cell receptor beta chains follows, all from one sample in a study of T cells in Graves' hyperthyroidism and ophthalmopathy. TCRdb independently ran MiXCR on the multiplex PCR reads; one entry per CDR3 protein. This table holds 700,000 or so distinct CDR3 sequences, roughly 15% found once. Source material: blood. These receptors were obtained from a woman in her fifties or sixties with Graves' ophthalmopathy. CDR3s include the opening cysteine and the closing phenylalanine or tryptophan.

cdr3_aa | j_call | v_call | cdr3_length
CSVERQGRTGELFF | TRBJ2-2 | TRBV29-1 | 14
CATSDRDRGVYEQYF | TRBJ2-7 | TRBV24-1 | 15
CASSLVGGDQLQHF | TRBJ1-5 | TRBV5-1 | 14
CASSPRDRGSDTQYF | TRBJ2-3 | TRBV4-3 | 15
CAISESNRRTYNEQFF | TRBJ2-1 | TRBV10-3 | 16
CASRYRDFHDPDTQYF | TRBJ2-3 | TRBV2 | 16
CSAGTSGSSNEQYF | TRBJ2-7 | TRBV20-1 | 14
CASTSRDRGITGELFF | TRBJ2-2 | TRBV27 | 16
CASSQETESLAKNIQYF | TRBJ2-4 | TRBV4-1 | 17
CASSKTGLGTGELFF | TRBJ2-2 | TRBV7-9 | 15
CSANDPYEQYF | TRBJ2-7 | TRBV29-1 | 11
CASSFRVYEQYF | TRBJ2-7 | TRBV12-3/TRBV12-4 | 12
CSASGELAGINEQFF | TRBJ2-1 | TRBV29-1 | 15
CSAPYQETQYF | TRBJ2-5 | TRBV20-1 | 11
CASNEASGTGVGELFF | TRBJ2-2 | TRBV28 | 16
CASSPAGGWDTEAFF | TRBJ1-1 | TRBV13 | 15
CASSLGAGGPYEQFF | TRBJ2-1 | TRBV7-2 | 15
CAWTGAYDNSPLHF | TRBJ1-6 | TRBV30 | 14
CSAGTRSYEQYF | TRBJ2-7 | TRBV29-1 | 12
CASREDGSTDTQYF | TRBJ2-3 | TRBV5-1 | 14
CASSLVLQGSNGYTF | TRBJ1-2 | TRBV5-1 | 15
CSAPGGANVLTF | TRBJ2-6 | TRBV20-1 | 12
CASSPWARRGSYEQYF | TRBJ2-7 | TRBV12-3/TRBV12-4 | 16
CASSLGSGRPDTQYF | TRBJ2-3 | TRBV12-3/TRBV12-4 | 15
CSARSSGQGITPLHF | TRBJ1-6 | TRBV20-1 | 15
CASRRTGSSYNEQFF | TRBJ2-1 | TRBV5-1 | 15
CASRPGLGAQHF | TRBJ1-5 | TRBV12-3/TRBV12-4 | 12
CSVRPSSYEQYF | TRBJ2-7 | TRBV29-1 | 12
CASSLDLVGREEQFF | TRBJ2-1 | TRBV11-3 | 15
CASSPQQLAGGGDTQYF | TRBJ2-3 | TRBV9 | 17
CASSYSTHRTTGELFF | TRBJ2-2 | TRBV6-2/TRBV6-3 | 16
CASSQGGAGDEKLFF | TRBJ1-4 | TRBV28 | 15
CASSLVATGLNSPLHF | TRBJ1-6 | TRBV7-8 | 16
CASSQDPSPTDTQYF | TRBJ2-3 | TRBV4-1 | 15
CASSQLSGVSSYEQYF | TRBJ2-7 | TRBV3-1 | 16
CASSQGSRVYQPQHF | TRBJ1-5 | TRBV3-1 | 15
CASSLAGHAYNEQFF | TRBJ2-1 | TRBV6-2/TRBV6-3 | 15
CASTGTSGRRATGELFF | TRBJ2-2 | TRBV12-3/TRBV12-4 | 17
CATSRAPHTAQETQYF | TRBJ2-5 | TRBV15 | 16
CSASKNMEPQYF | TRBJ2-3 | TRBV20-1 | 12
CAWSVGTSGANEQFF | TRBJ2-1 | TRBV30 | 15